Presented here are 17 T cell receptor beta chains from one specimen sequenced in a study of blood T cell repertoires in COVID-19. The assay was immunoSEQ multiplex PCR, and TCRdb's table has in-frame clones only and misses some. The sample includes about 150,000 clones, around 83% of them seen just once. Material: peripheral blood. The receptors here all came from a woman between 45 and 60 years old with acute or convalescent COVID-19.

The genes are TRBV13 and TRBJ2-7; TRBD1 aligns across 7 bases. Germline V lookup: CDR1 PRHDT, CDR2 FYEKMQ (reference sequence). J lost 4 bases, V lost 5 bases, and 11 bases had no gene match. The CDR3 is made up of 15 amino acids. The CDR3 sequence: CASSTTQGLQYEQYF. CDR3 coding DNA: TGTGCCAGCAGCACCACACAGGGGTTGCAATACGAGCAGTACTTC.

The chain is built from TRBV7-2 and TRBJ1-5; no firm D call. Germline V gene data show CDR1 as SGHTA and CDR2 as FQGNSA. The CDR3 contains 14 residues. V lost 1 base and J lost 4, with 8 bases in between. CDR3 DNA: TGTGCCAGCAGCTTAGGTCCGGAGAATCAGCCCCAGCATTTT. Translated, it gives CASSLGPENQPQHF.

This clone was recorded once. The V gene is TRBV4-1, the J gene TRBJ1-1; 8 positions match TRBD1. The length of the CDR3 is 18 residues. V lost 1 base, J lost 3 bases, and 13 bases stayed unmatched. CDR1 and CDR2 (germline): MGHRA, YSYEKL. The CDR3 is CASSQGQGAASIYTEAFF. The CDR3 coding sequence is TGCGCCAGCAGCCAAGGCCAGGGGGCTGCGTCGATTTACACTGAAGCTTTCTTT.

The chain links TRBV15 to TRBJ2-5; 9 positions match TRBD2. CDR1 is LNHNV, CDR2 YYDKDF, per germline (reference sequence). The CDR3 consists of 16 residues. Trimming cost V 0 bases and J 5 bases; bases outside gene matches: 7. CDR3 protein: CATSRDGGGGYETQYF. CDR3 nucleotide sequence: TGTGCCACCAGCAGAGATGGCGGGGGGGGATACGAGACCCAGTACTTC. The whole variable domain, filled in from reference TRBV15 and TRBJ2-5, reads DAMVIQNPRYQVTQFGKPVTLSCSQTLNHNVMYWYQQKSSQAPKLLFHYYDKDFNNEADTPDNFQSRRPNTSFCFLDIRSPGLGDTAMYLCATSRDGGGGYETQYFGPGTRLLVL.

In DNA form, the CDR3 reads TGTGCCAGTAGGACGACAGGGAATGGGGGCAATCAGCCCCAGCATTTT. Its protein is CASRTTGNGGNQPQHF. This chain links TRBV19 with TRBJ1-5; 7 bases agree with TRBD1. The length of the CDR3 is 16 residues. The germline CDR1 and CDR2 sequences are LNHDA and SQIVND (reference sequence). After removal of 6 bases from V and 2 bases from J, the junction contained 10 bases not matched to a gene.

J is TRBJ2-1 and V is TRBV18; a weak D match, TRBD2 (6 bases). Trimming removed 1 base from V and 4 bases from J, with 11 bases in between. The germline gives CDR1 KGHSH, CDR2 LQKENI. The CDR3 is 15 amino acids. The CDR3 nucleotides are TGTGCCAGCTCACCACGGAGGGACCAGTACAATGAGCAGTTCTTC. Its protein product is CASSPRRDQYNEQFF.

V usage is TRBV6-1 and J usage is TRBJ1-2; TRBD1 aligns across 7 bases. CDR1 is MNHNS, CDR2 SASEGT, per germline. This CDR3 spans 16 amino acids. V lost 4 bases to trimming and J lost 3 bases; unmatched junction nucleotides: 11. CDR3 region: CASSAKTGQVHYGYTF. The CDR3 DNA reads TGTGCCAGCAGTGCCAAAACTGGACAGGTCCACTATGGCTACACCTTC.

The chain has TRBV29-1 and TRBJ1-2, with D perhaps matching TRBD1 (6 bases). V was trimmed by 4 bases and J by 5 bases, leaving 17 bases between them. The germline V gene has CDR1 SQVTM and CDR2 ANQGSEA. The CDR3 has 14 residues. In nucleotides, the CDR3 is TGCAGCGTTGGGGAAAGGGACACGATATATGGCTACACCTTC. It translates to CSVGERDTIYGYTF.

This chain links TRBV10-3 with TRBJ2-5; weak D call: TRBD2 (7 bases). The CDR3 sequence is 18 residues long. Germline V lookup: CDR1 ENHRY, CDR2 SYGVKD. V was shortened by 0 bases and J by 0 bases, with 17 bases between the two germline ends. The chain's CDR3 is CAISESYVGGADQETQYF. The CDR3 DNA reads TGTGCCATCAGTGAGTCGTACGTGGGGGGGGCGGACCAAGAGACCCAGTACTTC.

The chain employs TRBV5-4 and TRBJ1-3; D call uncertain. Germline V gives CDR1 SGHNT, CDR2 YYREEE (reference sequence). V gave up 1 base and J gave up 0 bases, with 8 bases separating them. The CDR3 extends over 15 amino acids. Here the CDR3 DNA reads TGTGCCAGCAGCTTGTGGGCGTACTCTGGAAACACCATATATTTT. It codes for CASSLWAYSGNTIYF.

This rearrangement joins TRBV7-3 to TRBJ1-2, with 8 bases identical to TRBD1. Germline V lookup: CDR1 SGHTA, CDR2 FQGTGA. With 5 bases clipped from V and 10 bases from J, the junction kept 9 bases outside the gene matches. CDR3 length equals 13 residues. The CDR3 region has the DNA TGTGCCAGCAGCCCAGGGGGACAGGCGGCCTACACCTTC. Protein: CASSPGGQAAYTF.

The chain employs TRBV7-3 and TRBJ2-7; 7 nucleotides match TRBD1. The junction had 3 bases not matched to a gene; V was cut back by 5 bases and J by 5 bases. The CDR3 runs to 12 residues. Germline CDR1 reads SGHTA; CDR2 reads FQGTGA. CDR3 residues: CASSRQGDEQYF. The CDR3 coding sequence is TGTGCCAGCAGCAGACAGGGTGACGAGCAGTACTTC.

This clone was found a few times. The rearrangement joins TRBV28 to TRBJ1-1; no firm D call. This CDR3 has 11 amino acids. The germline CDR1 and CDR2 sequences are MDHEN and SYDVKM. Trimming removed 6 bases at V and 7 bases at J, with 9 bases between. CDR3 DNA: TGTGCCAGCAGCCGGACTCGTGAAGCTTTCTTT. It encodes CASSRTREAFF.

The J gene is TRBJ1-2, the V gene TRBV2; 9 bases fit TRBD1. The J segment lost 0 bases and the V segment lost 4 bases, leaving 0 bases of the junction unmatched. Germline assignment: CDR1 SNHLY and CDR2 FYNNEI. This CDR3 spans 14 amino acids. The CDR3 DNA reads as TGTGCCAGCAGTGGACAGGGGGCTAACTATGGCTACACCTTC. Amino acids: CASSGQGANYGYTF.

The chain couples TRBV5-1 to TRBJ2-2; TRBD1 matches 8 bases. The CDR3 spans 16 residues. The V segment lost 4 bases and the J segment 7 bases; nucleotides outside the gene matches: 12. In germline, CDR1 is SGHRS, CDR2 YFSETQ. CDR3 sequence (DNA): TGCGCCAGCAGCCCTTTCGACAGGGGCGTTGGCGGGGAGCTGTTTTTT. It is translated as CASSPFDRGVGGELFF.

This clone showed up just a few times. CDR3 in amino acids: CATSRVVAPTTVQYF. CDR3 nucleotides: TGTGCCACCAGCAGAGTGGTGGCTCCCACTACCGTGCAGTACTTC. The V and J genes are TRBV15 and TRBJ2-7; D remains ambiguous. Germline V gene lookup returns CDR1 LNHNV and CDR2 YYDKDF (reference sequence). The CDR3 contains 15 residues. Deletions cut 1 base from V and 9 bases from J, with 19 bases between.

The V call is TRBV7-8, the J call TRBJ1-5; 9 nucleotides agree with TRBD1. CDR1 is SGHVS and CDR2 is FQNEAQ in the germline V gene. V shed 5 bases, J shed 4 bases, and the junction held 9 bases outside the gene matches. The CDR3 covers 16 residues. The DNA of the CDR3 is TGTGCCAGCAGCCTAAACAGGGGGCAAGGTAATCAGCCCCAGCATTTT. This codes for CASSLNRGQGNQPQHF.